The source of this TCR beta chain is a study of regulatory T cells in long-lasting Graves disease. Study-wide results and limits: Patients with persistent disease showed a bias toward TRBV28, TRBJ1-2 and TRBJ2-5.

Time point: newly diagnosed GD, antithyroid drugs for less than 3 months. Making the TCR library involved RNA that had been extracted from PBMCs. Sequencing libraries for TCR beta were prepared with iRepertoire HTBI primers and Arm-PCR of CDR3 regions. One entry per CDR3 protein results from TCRdb running MiXCR on the multiplex PCR reads. The repertoire holds roughly 320,000 distinct CDR3 sequences, with over 15% as singletons. V shed 3 bases and J shed 7 bases, with 15 bases lying between them. The germline gives CDR1 KGHSH, CDR2 LQKENI. The CDR3 totals 15 residues. A note on this clonotype: Antigen unknown.

The same data also went into a second study, on T cells in Graves' hyperthyroidism and ophthalmopathy. That study adds: The HTBI primer set drove a first-round RT-PCR of the TCR CDR3.

V usage is TRBV18 and J usage is TRBJ1-4; the D gene is possibly TRBD1 (5 bases). This TCR came from a man between 35 and 55 years old with Graves disease. This material consisted of peripheral blood mononuclear cells (PBMCs), taken at new diagnosis, from a patient treated with antithyroid drugs. CDR3 region: CASSPTSGQGEKLFF. The CDR3 DNA reads TGTGCCAGCTCACCGACCTCAGGGCAGGGTGAAAAACTGTTTTTT. The full variable domain, completed using reference TRBV18 and TRBJ1-4, is NAGVMQNPRHLVRRRGQEARLRCSPMKGHSHVYWYRQLPEEGLKFMVYLQKENIIDESGMPKERFSAEFPKEGPSILRIQQVVRGDSAAYFCASSPTSGQGEKLFFGSGTQLSVL.